These T cell receptor beta chains were read from a single sample in a study of Ad26.COV2.S vaccination and SARS-CoV-2 variants. The method was immunoSEQ multiplex PCR; TCRdb's version includes in-frame clones alone and lacks a portion of them. The sample gives about 480,000 clones, approximately 90% of which show up once; 9.5% to 15% is in the top ten. The sequencing here drew on peripheral blood, taken in a trial of Ad26.COV2.S vaccine versus placebo. These receptors came from a person between 18 and 65 years old who received the Ad26.COV2.S COVID-19 vaccine or a placebo. The CDR3 runs from the conserved cysteine through the conserved F or W. Fields, in order: J gene, CDR3 length, clone size, V gene, D gene, CDR3 DNA, CDR3 protein. D genes are given only for firm matches. Where a row states a size, it is once, few, many or the class of an expanded clone; other rows omit it.

>TRBJ2-1|15|few|TRBV7-6|TRBD2
TGTGCCAGCAGCTTAATGCCTAGCGGAGGCAATGAGCAGTTCTTC
CASSLMPSGGNEQFF
>TRBJ2-7|15|NA|TRBV21-1|NA
TGTGCCAGCAGCCCCCCGGCGGGAGGGCCTTGGGAGCAGTACTTC
CASSPPAGGPWEQYF
>TRBJ2-5|16|NA|TRBV6-1|TRBD2
TGTGCCAGCAGTGAAAGGACTAGTGGGATGTGGGAGACCCAGTACTTC
CASSERTSGMWETQYF
>TRBJ1-2|15|NA|TRBV2|NA
TGTGCCAGCAGTGACTTTAGGGGACCTAACTATGGCTACACCTTC
CASSDFRGPNYGYTF
>TRBJ1-1|14|NA|TRBV4-1|NA
TGCGCCAGCAGCCAAGATGGGGTGAACACTGAAGCTTTCTTT
CASSQDGVNTEAFF
>TRBJ2-5|13|NA|TRBV7-9|TRBD2
TGTGCCAGCAGTCGGGAGGCACCGGGGACCCAGTACTTC
CASSREAPGTQYF
>TRBJ1-5|15|NA|TRBV7-9|TRBD1
TGTGCCAGCAGCCACGGGACAGGAGTTAATCAGCCCCAGCATTTT
CASSHGTGVNQPQHF
>TRBJ2-7|14|NA|TRBV15|TRBD2
TGTGCCACCAGCAGCGGGGGGGTGAGCTACGAGCAGTACTTC
CATSSGGVSYEQYF
>TRBJ2-7|13|NA|TRBV28|NA
TGTGCCAGCAGGTCGGGCGGCCCCTACGAGCAGTACTTC
CASRSGGPYEQYF
>TRBJ2-1|15|NA|TRBV7-3|TRBD2
TGTGCCAGCAGCACCGGGGGAGGGCGGTTTGTTGAGCAGTTCTTC
CASSTGGGRFVEQFF
>TRBJ2-3|14|NA|TRBV29-1|NA
TGCAGCGTGTCTATCGGGAAAGTAGCAGATACGCAGTATTTT
CSVSIGKVADTQYF
>TRBJ2-2|20|NA|TRBV9|TRBD2
TGTGCCAGCAGCGGAGGCACCGGTGGGACTAGCGGGATAAACACCGGGGAGCTGTTTTTT
CASSGGTGGTSGINTGELFF
>TRBJ2-5|15|NA|TRBV5-1|NA
TGCGCCAGCAGCTTGAATGTCGGGGCGGGGGAGACCCAGTACTTC
CASSLNVGAGETQYF
>TRBJ2-3|17|NA|TRBV14|NA
TGTGCCAGCAGCCAAGAAAATTGGCTAGGGAGCACAGATACGCAGTATTTT
CASSQENWLGSTDTQYF
>TRBJ1-4|14|once|TRBV25-1|TRBD1
TGTGCCAGCAGTGGGGGACAGTTTAATGAAAAACTGTTTTTT
CASSGGQFNEKLFF
>TRBJ2-5|13|NA|TRBV4-2|NA
TGTGCCAGCAGCCAAGCCCAGAAAGAGACCCAGTACTTC
CASSQAQKETQYF
>TRBJ2-7|11|NA|TRBV5-1|NA
TGCGCCAGCAGCTCTTCCTACGAGCAGTACTTC
CASSSSYEQYF
>TRBJ2-7|17|NA|TRBV14|TRBD2
TGTGCCAGCAGCCAAGTTTATAAGACTAGCGGGAGGGTCGAGCAGTACTTC
CASSQVYKTSGRVEQYF
>TRBJ2-6|17|NA|TRBV20-1|NA
TGCAGTGCTAGTGAGATAACACCTTCCCCCGGGGCCAACGTCCTGACTTTC
CSASEITPSPGANVLTF
>TRBJ2-1|15|NA|TRBV19|NA
TGTGCCAGTAGTATAGACCGGGAGCGGTCGAGTGAGCAGTTCTTC
CASSIDRERSSEQFF
>TRBJ2-5|15|NA|TRBV5-1|TRBD2
TGCGCCAGCAGCTTGGAAGCGGGAGGTTGGGAGACCCAGTACTTC
CASSLEAGGWETQYF
>TRBJ2-2|14|many|TRBV15|NA
TGTGCCACCAGCAGAGACAGGGAAACCGGGGAGCTGTTTTTT
CATSRDRETGELFF
>TRBJ2-1|13|NA|TRBV29-1|TRBD2
TGCAGCGTTGAAAGTACGGGAGGGGCGAGGGGGTTCTTC
CSVESTGGARGFF
>TRBJ2-7|12|NA|TRBV7-9|NA
TGTGCCAGCAGCTTAGGTCACCGCGAGCAGTACTTC
CASSLGHREQYF